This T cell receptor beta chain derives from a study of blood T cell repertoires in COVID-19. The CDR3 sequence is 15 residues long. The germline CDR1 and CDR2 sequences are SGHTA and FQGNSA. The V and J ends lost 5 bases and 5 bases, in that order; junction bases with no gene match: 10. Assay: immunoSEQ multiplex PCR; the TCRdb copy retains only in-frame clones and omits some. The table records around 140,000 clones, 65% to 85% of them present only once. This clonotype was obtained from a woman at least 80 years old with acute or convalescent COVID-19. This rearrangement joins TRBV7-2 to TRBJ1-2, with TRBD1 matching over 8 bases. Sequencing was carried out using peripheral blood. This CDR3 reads CASSPRTGRGYGYTF. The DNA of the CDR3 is TGTGCCAGCAGCCCTAGGACAGGGAGGGGTTATGGCTACACCTTC. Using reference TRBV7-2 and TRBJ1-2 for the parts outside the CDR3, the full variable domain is GAGVSQSPSNKVTEKGKDVELRCDPISGHTALYWYRQSLGQGLEFLIYFQGNSAPDKSGLPSDRFSAERTGGSVSTLTIQRTQQEDSAVYLCASSPRTGRGYGYTFGSGTRLTVV.